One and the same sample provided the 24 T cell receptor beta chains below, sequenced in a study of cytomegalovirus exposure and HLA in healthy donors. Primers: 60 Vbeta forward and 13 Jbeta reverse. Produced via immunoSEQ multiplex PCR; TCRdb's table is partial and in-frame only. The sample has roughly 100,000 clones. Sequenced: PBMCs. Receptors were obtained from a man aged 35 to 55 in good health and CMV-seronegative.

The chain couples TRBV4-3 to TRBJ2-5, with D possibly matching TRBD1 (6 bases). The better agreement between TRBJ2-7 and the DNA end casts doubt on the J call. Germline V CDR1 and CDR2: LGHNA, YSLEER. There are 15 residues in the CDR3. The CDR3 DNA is TGCGCCAGCAGCCAGAGGGGGACCGCCCGGGACGAGCAGTACTTC. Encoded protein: CASSQRGTARDEQYF.

Here the CDR3 DNA reads TGTGCCAGCAGCTCCCCAGCCAGGGCGGGAGGTTCCCACGAGCAGTACTTC. It codes for CASSSPARAGGSHEQYF. The chain joins TRBV21-1 to TRBJ2-7; the table's D call of TRBD2 was not tested on the DNA. TRBV21-1 constitutes a pseudogene. The CDR3 contains 17 residues.

The CDR3 reads CASSLSGTGGLGEKLFF. CDR3 sequence (DNA): TGCGCCAGCAGCTTGTCCGGGACAGGGGGCCTTGGGGAAAAACTGTTTTTT. The chain couples TRBV5-1 to TRBJ1-4; TRBD1 matches 12 bases. The CDR3 runs 17 residues. Trimming removed 1 base from V and 8 bases from J; junction bases left unmatched: 9. Per the germline V gene, CDR1 is SGHRS and CDR2 is YFSETQ. Full variable domain (outside the CDR3, taken from reference TRBV5-1 and TRBJ1-4): KAGVTQTPRYLIKTRGQQVTLSCSPISGHRSVSWYQQTPGQGLQFLFEYFSETQRNKGNFPGRFSGRQFSNSRSEMNVSTLELGDSALYLCASSLSGTGGLGEKLFFGSGTQLSVL.

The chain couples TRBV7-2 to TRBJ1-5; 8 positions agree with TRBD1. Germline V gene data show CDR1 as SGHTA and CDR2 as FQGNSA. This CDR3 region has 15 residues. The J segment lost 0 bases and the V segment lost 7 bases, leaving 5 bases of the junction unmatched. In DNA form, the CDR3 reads TGTGCCAGCAACCATGGACAGGGTAGCAATCAGCCCCAGCATTTT. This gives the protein CASNHGQGSNQPQHF.

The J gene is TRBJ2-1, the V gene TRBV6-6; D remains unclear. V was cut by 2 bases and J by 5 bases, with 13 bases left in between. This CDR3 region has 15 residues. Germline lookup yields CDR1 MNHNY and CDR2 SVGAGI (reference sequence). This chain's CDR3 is CASSYLLSVHNEQFF. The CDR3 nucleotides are TGTGCCAGCAGTTACCTGCTTTCGGTTCACAATGAGCAGTTCTTC.

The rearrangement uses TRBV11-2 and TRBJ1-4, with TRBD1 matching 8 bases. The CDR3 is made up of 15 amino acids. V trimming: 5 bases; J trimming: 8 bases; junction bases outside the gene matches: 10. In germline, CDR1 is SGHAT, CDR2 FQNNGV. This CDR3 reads CASSRTDREGEKLFF. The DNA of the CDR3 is TGTGCCAGCAGCCGGACGGACAGGGAAGGGGAAAAACTGTTTTTT.

This CDR3 reads CASSLPRTSGNEQFF. DNA of the CDR3: TGTGCCAGCAGCCTGCCTCGGACTAGCGGCAATGAGCAGTTCTTC. The gene calls are TRBV5-4 and TRBJ2-1; 10 bases map to TRBD2. Losses at the gene ends were 4 bases for V and 6 bases for J; bases not matched to a gene: 7. The CDR3 extends over 15 amino acids. CDR1 and CDR2 (germline): SGHNT, YYREEE (reference sequence).

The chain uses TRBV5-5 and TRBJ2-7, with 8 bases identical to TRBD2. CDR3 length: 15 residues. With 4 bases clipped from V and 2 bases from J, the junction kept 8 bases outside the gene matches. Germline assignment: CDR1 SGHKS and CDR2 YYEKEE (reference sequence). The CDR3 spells CASSNSGSRAYEQYF. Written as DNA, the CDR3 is TGTGCCAGCAGCAACAGCGGGAGTAGGGCCTACGAGCAGTACTTC.

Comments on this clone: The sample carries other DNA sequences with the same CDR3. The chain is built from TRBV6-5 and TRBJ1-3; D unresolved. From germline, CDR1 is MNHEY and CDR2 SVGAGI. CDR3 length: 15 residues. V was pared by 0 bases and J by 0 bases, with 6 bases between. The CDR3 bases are TGTGCCAGCAGTTACTCCCCAGACTCTGGAAACACCATATATTTT. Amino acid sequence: CASSYSPDSGNTIYF.

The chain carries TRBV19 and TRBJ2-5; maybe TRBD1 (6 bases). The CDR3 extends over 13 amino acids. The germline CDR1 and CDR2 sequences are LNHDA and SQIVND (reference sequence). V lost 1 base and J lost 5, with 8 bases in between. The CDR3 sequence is CASSIGQAETQYF. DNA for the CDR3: TGTGCCAGTAGTATAGGACAGGCGGAGACCCAGTACTTC.

CDR3 in DNA: TGCGCCAGCGCCCCAGTCCCATCCTACGAGCAGTACTTC. Residues: CASAPVPSYEQYF. V usage is TRBV4-1 and J usage is TRBJ2-7; no clear D. The CDR3 runs to 13 residues. The V gene's germline CDR1 is MGHRA and CDR2 YSYEKL. V was shortened by 8 bases and J by 1 base, with 12 bases between the two germline ends.

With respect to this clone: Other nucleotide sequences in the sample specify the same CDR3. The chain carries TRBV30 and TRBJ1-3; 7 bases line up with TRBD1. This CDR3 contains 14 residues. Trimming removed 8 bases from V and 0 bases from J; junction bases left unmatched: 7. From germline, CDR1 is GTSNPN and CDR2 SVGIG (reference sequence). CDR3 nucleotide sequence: TGTGCCACCCCCGGGACAGTCTCTGGAAACACCATATATTTT. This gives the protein CATPGTVSGNTIYF.

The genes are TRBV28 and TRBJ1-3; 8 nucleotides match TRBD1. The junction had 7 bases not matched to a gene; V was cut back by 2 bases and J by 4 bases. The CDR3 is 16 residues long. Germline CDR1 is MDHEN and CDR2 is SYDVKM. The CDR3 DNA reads TGTGCCAGCAGTTTACGGCAGGGGGCGCGGGGAAACACCATATATTTT. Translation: CASSLRQGARGNTIYF.

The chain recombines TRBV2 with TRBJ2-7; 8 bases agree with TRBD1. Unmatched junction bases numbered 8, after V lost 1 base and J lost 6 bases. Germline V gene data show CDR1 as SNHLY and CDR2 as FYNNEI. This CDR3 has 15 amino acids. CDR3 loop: CASSEDRGRRSEQYF. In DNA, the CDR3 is TGTGCCAGCAGTGAAGACAGGGGGAGGCGCAGCGAGCAGTACTTC. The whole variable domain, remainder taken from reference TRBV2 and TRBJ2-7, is EPEVTQTPSHQVTQMGQEVILRCVPISNHLYFYWYRQILGQKVEFLVSFYNNEISEKSEIFDDQFSVERPDGSNFTLKIRSTKLEDSAMYFCASSEDRGRRSEQYFGPGTRLTVT.

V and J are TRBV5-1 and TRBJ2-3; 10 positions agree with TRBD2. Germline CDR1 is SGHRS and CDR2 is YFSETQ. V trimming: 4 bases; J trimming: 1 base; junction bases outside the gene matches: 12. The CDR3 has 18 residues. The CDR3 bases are TGCGCCAGCAGCCCTCCAGCTATAGCGGGAGGCGGCACAGATACGCAGTATTTT. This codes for CASSPPAIAGGGTDTQYF.

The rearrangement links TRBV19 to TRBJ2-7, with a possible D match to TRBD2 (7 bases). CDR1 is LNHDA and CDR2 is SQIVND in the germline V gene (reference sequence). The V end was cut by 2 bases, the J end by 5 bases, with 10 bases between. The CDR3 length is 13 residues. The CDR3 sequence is CASSIRGGDEQYF. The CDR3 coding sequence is TGTGCCAGTAGTATAAGGGGGGGCGACGAGCAGTACTTC.

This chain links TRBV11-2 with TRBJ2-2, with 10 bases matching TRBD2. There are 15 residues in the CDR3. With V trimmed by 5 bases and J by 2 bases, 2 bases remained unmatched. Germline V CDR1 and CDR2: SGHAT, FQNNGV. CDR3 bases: TGTGCCAGCAGCCTACTAGCGGGAAACACCGGGGAGCTGTTTTTT. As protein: CASSLLAGNTGELFF.

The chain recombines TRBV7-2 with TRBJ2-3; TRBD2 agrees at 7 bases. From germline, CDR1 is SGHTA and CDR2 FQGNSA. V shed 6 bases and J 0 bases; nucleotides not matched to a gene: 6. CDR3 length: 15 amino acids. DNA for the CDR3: TGTGCCAGCAGACCACTAGCGACTAGCACAGATACGCAGTATTTT. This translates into CASRPLATSTDTQYF.

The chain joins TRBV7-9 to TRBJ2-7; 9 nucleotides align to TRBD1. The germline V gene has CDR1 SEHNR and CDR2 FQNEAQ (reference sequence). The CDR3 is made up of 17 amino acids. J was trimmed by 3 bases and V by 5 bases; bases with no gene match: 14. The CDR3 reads CASSPPWDRAFSYEQYF. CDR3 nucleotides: TGTGCCAGCAGCCCTCCCTGGGACAGGGCCTTTAGCTACGAGCAGTACTTC.

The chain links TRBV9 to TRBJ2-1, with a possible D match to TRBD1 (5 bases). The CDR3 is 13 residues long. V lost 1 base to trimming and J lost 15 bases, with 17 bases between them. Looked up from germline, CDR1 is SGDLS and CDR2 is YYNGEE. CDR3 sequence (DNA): TGTGCCAGCAGCGTATGGGGCACTGAAACTCCGTTCTTC. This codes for CASSVWGTETPFF.

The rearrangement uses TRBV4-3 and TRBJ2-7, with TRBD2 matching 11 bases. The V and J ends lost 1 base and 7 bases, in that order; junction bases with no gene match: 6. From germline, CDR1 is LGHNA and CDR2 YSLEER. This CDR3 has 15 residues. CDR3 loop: CASSQVTSGRGEQYF. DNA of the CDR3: TGCGCCAGCAGCCAAGTAACTAGCGGGAGAGGGGAGCAGTACTTC.

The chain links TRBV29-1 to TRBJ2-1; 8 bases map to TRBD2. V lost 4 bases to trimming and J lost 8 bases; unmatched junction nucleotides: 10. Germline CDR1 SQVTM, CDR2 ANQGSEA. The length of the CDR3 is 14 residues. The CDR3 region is CSVGLALGGHEQFF. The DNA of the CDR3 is TGCAGCGTTGGACTAGCGCTCGGGGGACATGAGCAGTTCTTC.

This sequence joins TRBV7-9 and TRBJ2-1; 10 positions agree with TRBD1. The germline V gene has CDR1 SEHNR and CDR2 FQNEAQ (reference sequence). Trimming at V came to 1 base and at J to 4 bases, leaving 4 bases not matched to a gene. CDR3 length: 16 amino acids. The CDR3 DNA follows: TGTGCCAGCAGCTTAGGGGACAGGGGTTCGTACAATGAGCAGTTCTTC. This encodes CASSLGDRGSYNEQFF.

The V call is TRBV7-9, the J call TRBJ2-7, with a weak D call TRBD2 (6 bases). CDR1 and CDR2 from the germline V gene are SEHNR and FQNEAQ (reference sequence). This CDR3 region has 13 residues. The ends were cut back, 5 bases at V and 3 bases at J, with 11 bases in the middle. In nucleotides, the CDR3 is TGTGCCAGCAGCGTCGGGACTTACTACGAGCAGTACTTC. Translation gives CASSVGTYYEQYF.